These 26 T cell receptor beta chains originate from one sample sequenced in a study of shared clonotypes between healthy human individuals. The repertoire was sequenced with immunoSEQ multiplex PCR; TCRdb's copy has only in-frame clones and lacks some. The table records some 2.1 million clones, roughly 95% of them present only once. Naive CD8 isolation took CD45RO-negative cells positively selected for CCR7 and excluded terminally differentiated effector memory CD45RA+ cells. Sequencing was done on a sample of naive CD8+ T cells sorted from blood. All receptors come from a young man in good health.

This chain links TRBV6-7 with TRBJ2-5, with 9 bases lining up with TRBD1. TRBV6-7 is an ORF; its function is uncertain. The junction had 6 bases not matched to a gene; V was cut back by 5 bases and J by 5 bases. This CDR3 region has 14 residues. The CDR3 loop is CASSRRDREETQYF. DNA for the CDR3: TGTGCCAGCAGTCGACGGGACAGGGAGGAGACCCAGTACTTC.

The rearrangement links TRBV5-4 to TRBJ2-1, with 8 bases matching TRBD1. The CDR3 sequence is 14 residues long. With V trimmed by 6 bases and J by 6 bases, 8 bases remained unmatched. Germline assignment: CDR1 SGHNT and CDR2 YYREEE (reference sequence). The CDR3 is CASIDGDRSNEQFF. CDR3 DNA sequence: TGTGCCAGCATCGATGGGGACAGGTCCAATGAGCAGTTCTTC. Looking up the rest from reference TRBV5-4 and TRBJ2-1 gives the full variable domain: ETGVTQSPTHLIKTRGQQVTLRCSSQSGHNTVSWYQQALGQGPQFIFQYYREEENGRGNFPPRFSGLQFPNYSSELNVNALELDDSALYLCASIDGDRSNEQFFGPGTRLTVL.

CDR3 residues: CASRSSGASSYNEQFF. CDR3 coding DNA: TGTGCCAGCAGAAGTAGCGGGGCTAGCTCCTACAATGAGCAGTTCTTC. The gene calls are TRBV27 and TRBJ2-1, with 8 positions matching TRBD2. With V trimmed by 6 bases and J by 0 bases, 7 bases remained unmatched. CDR1 MNHEY and CDR2 SMNVEV come from the germline V gene (reference sequence). The CDR3 consists of 16 residues.

The J gene is TRBJ2-7, the V gene TRBV4-1; D may be TRBD2 (5 bases). The length of the CDR3 is 14 residues. Germline V gene sequence: CDR1 MGHRA, CDR2 YSYEKL. The V end lost 1 base, the J end lost 3 bases, and 10 bases lay between the germline ends. The CDR3 region has the DNA TGCGCCAGCAGCCAAGTCGGAGCGGACTACGAGCAGTACTTC. As protein: CASSQVGADYEQYF.

The chain employs TRBV29-1 and TRBJ2-1; tentatively, D is TRBD1 (6 bases). The V and J ends lost 7 bases and 2 bases respectively, with 12 bases between them. Germline V gene lookup returns CDR1 SQVTM and CDR2 ANQGSEA. The CDR3 contains 13 residues. CDR3 bases: TGCAGCGCTGTTGACAGGACCTACAATGAGCAGTTCTTC. Its translation is CSAVDRTYNEQFF.

This chain links TRBV6-1 with TRBJ2-3; D might be TRBD2 (5 bases). CDR1 MNHNS and CDR2 SASEGT come from the germline V gene. V gave up 3 bases and J gave up 4 bases, with 17 bases separating them. The CDR3 sequence is 16 residues long. CDR3 sequence: CASSEFVAGLADTQYF. The DNA for the CDR3 is TGTGCCAGCAGTGAGTTTGTTGCGGGCCTGGCAGATACGCAGTATTTT.

V is TRBV4-3 and J is TRBJ1-6; D is undetermined. V lost 2 bases and J 7 bases, leaving 15 bases between the germline ends. The CDR3 is 16 amino acids. In germline, CDR1 is LGHNA, CDR2 YSLEER. The CDR3 protein is CASSQLTETPNSPLHF. DNA for the CDR3: TGCGCCAGCAGCCAACTTACAGAGACACCGAATTCACCCCTCCACTTT.

The chain has TRBV13 and TRBJ2-1, with D possibly matching TRBD2 (6 bases). The CDR3 runs to 15 residues. CDR1 PRHDT and CDR2 FYEKMQ come from the germline V gene (reference sequence). Trimming removed 5 bases at V and 6 bases at J, with 17 bases between. CDR3 sequence (DNA): TGTGCCAGCAGCGTACTCTCGGAGGGAGGCAATGAGCAGTTCTTC. Translation: CASSVLSEGGNEQFF.

The chain recombines TRBV10-3 with TRBJ2-5; D perhaps matches TRBD2 (5 bases). This CDR3 spans 12 amino acids. V was pared by 2 bases and J by 5 bases, with 6 bases between. CDR1 and CDR2 from the germline V gene are ENHRY and SYGVKD. The CDR3 sequence is CAISEAGETQYF. In DNA form, the CDR3 reads TGTGCCATCAGTGAGGCGGGCGAGACCCAGTACTTC.

This chain joins TRBV5-6 and TRBJ1-2; D ambiguous. The germline V gene encodes CDR1 SGHDT and CDR2 YYEEEE. V lost 4 bases and J 2 bases, leaving 9 bases between the germline ends. The CDR3 length is 13 residues. The CDR3 DNA reads as TGTGCCAGCAGCCCCGCGGAGAACTATGGCTACACCTTC. It is translated as CASSPAENYGYTF.

This sequence joins TRBV28 and TRBJ2-2, with D tentatively TRBD2 (6 bases). Trimming cost V 3 bases and J 0 bases, with 8 bases left between them. The CDR3 covers 15 residues. CDR1 MDHEN and CDR2 SYDVKM come from the germline V gene. The CDR3 protein is CASSLWGANTGELFF. CDR3 DNA: TGTGCCAGCAGTTTGTGGGGGGCGAACACCGGGGAGCTGTTTTTT.

The rearrangement joins TRBV7-2 to TRBJ2-7, with D unclear. The CDR3 is 14 residues long. Germline V CDR1 and CDR2: SGHTA, FQGNSA. V lost 5 bases to trimming and J lost 5 bases, with 16 bases between them. CDR3: CASSPRTAPHEQYF. The DNA of the CDR3 is TGTGCCAGCAGCCCTCGTACCGCCCCCCACGAGCAGTACTTC.

A few counts support this clone. This sample includes further DNA sequences coding for the same CDR3. This chain uses TRBV30 with TRBJ1-2; D remains unclear. From germline, CDR1 is GTSNPN and CDR2 SVGIG (reference sequence). The CDR3 is made up of 13 amino acids. V lost 1 base and J lost 3, with 9 bases in between. The CDR3 DNA is TGTGCCTGGAGTGGCGGCCAGGACTATGGCTACACCTTC. This gives the protein CAWSGGQDYGYTF.

The chain has TRBV6-1 and TRBJ2-5; the match to TRBD1 covers 9 bases. Germline V gives CDR1 MNHNS, CDR2 SASEGT. The V segment lost 2 bases and the J segment 2 bases; nucleotides outside the gene matches: 3. The length of the CDR3 is 15 residues. The CDR3 nucleotides read TGTGCCAGCAGTGAACCTGGGACAGGGCAAGAGACCCAGTACTTC. It codes for CASSEPGTGQETQYF.

In this sample, this clone turned up once. V usage is TRBV21-1 and J usage is TRBJ1-6. TRBV21-1 is noted as a pseudogene. This CDR3 is 13 amino acids long. The CDR3 sequence is CASRERGGSPLHF. The CDR3 DNA is TGTGCCAGCAGGGAAAGGGGGGGTTCACCCCTCCACTTT.

Comment on this clone: Germline is not matched at one junction end, which may reflect a read error. The sample holds other DNA sequences that translate to the same CDR3. The rearrangement uses TRBV7-6 and TRBJ2-3, with TRBD2 matching over 12 bases. The CDR3 covers 14 residues. Germline lookup yields CDR1 SGHVS and CDR2 FNYEAQ. The CDR3 nucleotides read TGTGCCAGCAGCCTAGCGGGAGGGGCAGATACGCAGTATTTT. Translated, it gives CASSLAGGADTQYF.

This clone was seen a single time. The chain carries TRBV27 and TRBJ2-5; TRBD1 matches at 7 bases. Per the germline V gene, CDR1 is MNHEY and CDR2 is SMNVEV (reference sequence). The CDR3 covers 15 residues. The V segment lost 3 bases and the J segment 5 bases; nucleotides outside the gene matches: 9. The DNA of the CDR3 is TGTGCCAGCAGTTTCGGCCAGGGGGTAGGGGAGACCCAGTACTTC. It encodes CASSFGQGVGETQYF.

The chain recombines TRBV7-8 with TRBJ2-7; 9 positions match TRBD2. Germline-derived CDR1 and CDR2 are SGHVS and FQNEAQ. Germline trimming cut 5 bases from V and 6 bases from J; bases unmatched to any gene: 8. The length of the CDR3 is 14 residues. The CDR3 DNA follows: TGTGCCAGCAGCCCCCTAGCGGGATTAGGCGAGCAGTACTTC. It encodes CASSPLAGLGEQYF.

This clone was observed once. Other DNA sequences within the sample encode an identical CDR3. The rearrangement joins TRBV5-1 to TRBJ2-3; D is undetermined. V was trimmed by 1 base and J by 4 bases, leaving 4 bases between them. Germline V gene data show CDR1 as SGHRS and CDR2 as YFSETQ. The CDR3 totals 12 residues. CDR3 residues: CASSLFSDTQYF. Written as DNA, the CDR3 is TGCGCCAGCAGCTTGTTCTCAGATACGCAGTATTTT.

J is TRBJ1-6 and V is TRBV6-1; maybe TRBD1 (5 bases). V was pared by 3 bases and J by 3 bases, with 12 bases between. This CDR3 is built from 16 residues. Germline V CDR1 and CDR2: MNHNS, SASEGT. In DNA, the CDR3 is TGTGCCAGCAGTGAGGAGGGGAGAATCTATAATTCACCCCTCCACTTT. Its translation: CASSEEGRIYNSPLHF.

CDR3 sequence: CASSLMTSGPPDTQYF. CDR3 coding DNA: TGTGCCAGCAGCTTGATGACTAGCGGGCCTCCAGATACGCAGTATTTT. The V call is TRBV5-6, the J call TRBJ2-3; 10 bases agree with TRBD2. The junction had 6 bases not matched to a gene; V was cut back by 1 base and J by 4 bases. Germline V gene data show CDR1 as SGHDT and CDR2 as YYEEEE. The CDR3 length is 16 residues.

The chain has TRBV4-3 and TRBJ2-5, with 8 nucleotides matching TRBD2. This CDR3 has 16 residues. The germline CDR1 and CDR2 sequences are LGHNA and YSLEER. The V and J ends lost 0 bases and 5 bases, in that order; junction bases with no gene match: 8. CDR3: CASSQEVAGGAETQYF. As DNA, the CDR3 is TGCGCCAGCAGCCAAGAGGTGGCGGGAGGCGCGGAGACCCAGTACTTC.

The rearrangement uses TRBV30 and TRBJ2-7; TRBD2 is a possible D gene (5 bases). The CDR3 covers 14 residues. Germline lookup yields CDR1 GTSNPN and CDR2 SVGIG (reference sequence). Trimming removed 1 base at V and 0 bases at J, with 10 bases between. The CDR3 DNA follows: TGTGCCTGGAGTGGCGTGGGGAGCTCCTACGAGCAGTACTTC. As protein: CAWSGVGSSYEQYF.

The chain has TRBV6-5 and TRBJ1-3; D gene uncertain. CDR1 and CDR2 from the germline V gene are MNHEY and SVGAGI. This CDR3 has 16 amino acids. V was cut by 2 bases and J by 0 bases, with 11 bases left in between. The CDR3 DNA reads TGTGCCAGCAGTTACAAGGGCGGAAACTCTGGAAACACCATATATTTT. Residues: CASSYKGGNSGNTIYF.

The chain links TRBV5-1 to TRBJ2-7; D is unresolved. The V gene's germline CDR1 is SGHRS and CDR2 YFSETQ. V lost 0 bases and J lost 1, with 8 bases in between. This CDR3 comprises 14 residues. The CDR3 protein is CASSLAPQSYEQYF. In nucleotides, the CDR3 is TGCGCCAGCAGCTTGGCGCCCCAGTCCTACGAGCAGTACTTC.

As for this clone: Other DNA sequences in the sample encode the same CDR3. The chain links TRBV9 to TRBJ2-5; either TRBD1 or TRBD2 may supply D (5 bases each). The CDR3 is 14 amino acids. V was pared by 0 bases and J by 4 bases, with 10 bases between. Germline assignment: CDR1 SGDLS and CDR2 YYNGEE. The CDR3 sequence: CASSVDGDGETQYF. The CDR3 region has the DNA TGTGCCAGCAGCGTAGATGGGGACGGAGAGACCCAGTACTTC.